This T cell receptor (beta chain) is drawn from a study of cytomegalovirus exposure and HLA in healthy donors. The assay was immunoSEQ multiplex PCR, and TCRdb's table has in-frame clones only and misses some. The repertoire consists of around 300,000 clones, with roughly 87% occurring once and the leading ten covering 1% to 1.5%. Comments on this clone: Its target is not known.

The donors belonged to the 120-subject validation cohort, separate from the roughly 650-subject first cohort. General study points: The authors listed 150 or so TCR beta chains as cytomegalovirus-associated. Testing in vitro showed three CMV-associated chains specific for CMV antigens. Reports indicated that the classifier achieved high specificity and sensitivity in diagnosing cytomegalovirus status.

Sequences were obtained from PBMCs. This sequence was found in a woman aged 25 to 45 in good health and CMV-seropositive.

The CDR3 DNA reads TGTGCCTGGAGAAGGGACAGCTACGAGCAGTACTTC. It codes for CAWRRDSYEQYF. V is TRBV30 and J is TRBJ2-7; 7 nucleotides agree with TRBD1. The CDR3 runs 12 residues. The junction had 2 bases not matched to a gene; V was cut back by 3 bases and J by 3 bases. Germline CDR1 and CDR2: GTSNPN and SVGIG (reference sequence).